A selection of T cell receptor beta chains follows, all from one sample in a study of shared clonotypes between healthy human individuals. The protocol was immunoSEQ multiplex PCR, while the TCRdb copy is restricted to in-frame clones and leaves out a portion. Of 2 million to 2.5 million clones in the sample, over 85% were seen once. The sequenced sample was naive CD4+ T cells sorted from blood. The receptors originated from a man aged 18 to 35 in good health. CDR3s include the opening cysteine and the closing phenylalanine or tryptophan. Each record gives: clone size, D gene, V gene, J gene, CDR3 DNA, CDR3 protein. The D gene is left open where the match is weak. Part of the rows lack a size; the others show once, few, many or a class for expanded clones.

NA	TRBD1	TRBV28	TRBJ1-2	TGTGCCAGCAGATCCCCGGGCCCCGCCGGGACAGGGATTGGTGGCTACACCTTC	CASRSPGPAGTGIGGYTF
NA	NA	TRBV2	TRBJ1-2	TGTGCCAGCAGCGCCCGGTCAGCCGGCTATGGCTACACCTTC	CASSARSAGYGYTF
NA	TRBD2	TRBV9	TRBJ2-2	TGTGCCAGCAGCGTAGTCCCCCTCGGCAGCGGGGGGGACACCGGGGAGCTGTTTTTT	CASSVVPLGSGGDTGELFF
NA	NA	TRBV28	TRBJ1-2	TGTGCCAGCAACGCAGGGAAGAACGGCTACACCTTC	CASNAGKNGYTF
NA	TRBD1	TRBV5-4	TRBJ2-2	TGTGCCAGCAGCTTAAAGGACAGGGACACCGGGGAGCTGTTTTTT	CASSLKDRDTGELFF
NA	NA	TRBV9	TRBJ2-6	TGTGCCAGCAGCTCGGCAGGGTCCGGGGCCAACGTCCTGACTTTC	CASSSAGSGANVLTF
NA	NA	TRBV5-4	TRBJ1-5	TGTGCCAGCAGCCTCGACGGCGGGGGTAATCAGCCCCAGCATTTT	CASSLDGGGNQPQHF
NA	NA	TRBV2	TRBJ2-7	TGTGCCAGCAGTGAAGGTGGGACCTACGAGCAGTACTTC	CASSEGGTYEQYF
NA	NA	TRBV7-2	TRBJ2-5	TGTGCCAGCAGCTTGCGAGGCCAAGAGACCCAGTACTTC	CASSLRGQETQYF
NA	NA	TRBV6-4	TRBJ2-5	TGTGCCAGCAGTGACGCAGTCCTACCCGCAGGGCAAGAGACCCAGTACTTC	CASSDAVLPAGQETQYF
NA	TRBD1	TRBV28	TRBJ1-1	TGTGCCAGCAGTCTGGGACAGGGACAAGGCACTGAAGCTTTCTTT	CASSLGQGQGTEAFF
NA	NA	TRBV20-1	TRBJ1-6	TGCAGTGCTTCGGACGGGAGGTACTTCCACTTT	CSASDGRYFHF
NA	TRBD1	TRBV6-1	TRBJ1-2	TGTGCCAGCAGTGAATATGACAGGGCATATGGCTACACCTTC	CASSEYDRAYGYTF
NA	TRBD1	TRBV5-1	TRBJ1-1	TGCGCCAGCAGCCAGACAGGGCGAGACACTGAAGCTTTCTTT	CASSQTGRDTEAFF
NA	NA	TRBV27	TRBJ2-2	TGTGCCAGCAGCGAGGACACCGGGGAGCTGTTTTTT	CASSEDTGELFF
NA	NA	TRBV28	TRBJ2-5	TGTGCCAGCAGTTACGGGGACGGCGCGGAGACCCAGTACTTC	CASSYGDGAETQYF
NA	NA	TRBV19	TRBJ2-3	TGTGCCAGTAGTATACCGGGGAGTGCAGATACGCAGTATTTT	CASSIPGSADTQYF
NA	NA	TRBV5-1	TRBJ1-2	TGCGCCAGCAGCTTACAGGGCCGGGACGGCTACACCTTC	CASSLQGRDGYTF
NA	NA	TRBV15	TRBJ2-7	TGTGCCACCAGCAGGGAACAAACATTAATCGAGCAGTACTTC	CATSREQTLIEQYF
NA	TRBD2	TRBV6-4	TRBJ2-7	TGTGCCAGCAGTGGCCGGACTAGCGGGACCTCGAGACGGGGACCCTACGAGCAGTACTTC	CASSGRTSGTSRRGPYEQYF
NA	NA	TRBV9	TRBJ1-6	TGTGCCAGCAGCGTAGGTTGGGATAATTCACCCCTCCACTTT	CASSVGWDNSPLHF
NA	NA	TRBV30	TRBJ1-5	TGTGCCTGGAACGGACAAGGGAATCAGCCCCAGCATTTT	CAWNGQGNQPQHF
NA	NA	TRBV30	TRBJ2-2	TGTGCCTGGAGTGTTGTCACCGGGGAGCTGTTTTTT	CAWSVVTGELFF
NA	TRBD2	TRBV7-2	TRBJ2-3	TGTGCCAGCAGCTTAGGACTAGCGGGAGGGAGGGATACGCAGTATTTT	CASSLGLAGGRDTQYF
NA	NA	TRBV7-6	TRBJ1-3	TGTGCCAGCAGCTCCGACCCGGGAACTGGAAACACCATATATTTT	CASSSDPGTGNTIYF
NA	TRBD1	TRBV2	TRBJ1-6	TGTGCCAGCAGTGCGGACAGGGCGAGAAATTCACCCCTCCACTTT	CASSADRARNSPLHF
NA	TRBD1	TRBV30	TRBJ1-2	TGTGCCTGGAGTGTGGGGCAGGGGGCGTTAGGCTACACCTTC	CAWSVGQGALGYTF
NA	NA	TRBV7-2	TRBJ1-1	TGTGCCAGCAGCTTAGTAGCGACAGGGAACACTGAAGCTTTCTTT	CASSLVATGNTEAFF
NA	NA	TRBV10-2	TRBJ1-1	TGCGCCAGCAGAGCGAACGGGGGAATGAGCACTGAAGCTTTCTTT	CASRANGGMSTEAFF
NA	NA	TRBV6-6	TRBJ2-3	TGTGCCAGCAGTTACGAATCAGATACGCAGTATTTT	CASSYESDTQYF
once	NA	TRBV6-1	TRBJ1-1	TGTGCCAGCTTTGTCGGGGGGAGTAACACTGAAGCTTTCTTT	CASFVGGSNTEAFF
NA	NA	TRBV30	TRBJ2-4	TGTGCCTGGAGCCCCCCAAGGGATCCACTAGCCAAAAACATTCAGTACTTC	CAWSPPRDPLAKNIQYF
NA	NA	TRBV7-2	TRBJ1-1	TGTGCCAGCAGCGAACTAGTTACTGAAGCTTTCTTT	CASSELVTEAFF
NA	TRBD1	TRBV10-3	TRBJ1-6	TGTGCCATCAGTGAGTCGGACAGGGAAAATTCACCCCTCCACTTT	CAISESDRENSPLHF
NA	TRBD1	TRBV7-9	TRBJ1-2	TGTGCCAGCAGCCCCGTCGACAGGGGAGTCGGCTATGGCTACACCTTC	CASSPVDRGVGYGYTF
NA	NA	TRBV28	TRBJ1-1	TGTGCCAGCAGCGTTGGGGCGAACACTGAAGCTTTCTTT	CASSVGANTEAFF
NA	TRBD2	TRBV5-1	TRBJ2-7	TGCGCCAGCAGGTTAGCGGGAGGACACGAGCAGTACTTC	CASRLAGGHEQYF
NA	NA	TRBV6-5	TRBJ2-3	TGTGCCAGCAGGGGACGCCCTAGCACAGATACGCAGTATTTT	CASRGRPSTDTQYF
NA	NA	TRBV25-1	TRBJ2-1	TGTGCCAGCAAGTCCTGGGGGGCCCACAATGAGCAGTTCTTC	CASKSWGAHNEQFF
NA	NA	TRBV2	TRBJ2-1	TGTGCCAGCAACGGGTTAGGACGAGAGCAGTTCTTC	CASNGLGREQFF